The 14 T cell receptor beta chains below come from one sample, sequenced in a study of blood T cell repertoires in COVID-19. Some clones are missing from TCRdb's copy, which holds only in-frame ones; the method was immunoSEQ multiplex PCR. The profile shows about 12,000 clones, 73% of them singletons. Sequenced sample: peripheral blood. The receptor source for this set is a human donor in a cohort sampled during active COVID-19.

This rearrangement joins TRBV18 to TRBJ2-3; TRBD2 agrees at 7 bases. The V gene's germline CDR1 is KGHSH and CDR2 LQKENI. V was clipped by 2 bases and J by 0 bases; unmatched bases: 14. This CDR3 comprises 19 residues. The CDR3 protein is CASSPSSGYPRTSTDTQYF. The DNA for the CDR3 is TGTGCCAGCTCACCATCTAGCGGTTACCCCCGCACTAGCACAGATACGCAGTATTTT.

This clone turned up a few times. This chain joins TRBV7-9 and TRBJ1-3, with D possibly TRBD1 on 5 matching bases. The CDR3 totals 16 residues. Germline V gives CDR1 SEHNR, CDR2 FQNEAQ (reference sequence). V was trimmed by 4 bases and J by 0 bases, leaving 13 bases between them. Here the CDR3 DNA reads TGTGCCAGCAGCTCCACACAGGCGTCCTCTGGAAACACCATATATTTT. It specifies CASSSTQASSGNTIYF.

The chain employs TRBV5-1 and TRBJ1-2; TRBD1 matches 9 bases. The germline V gene encodes CDR1 SGHRS and CDR2 YFSETQ. Unmatched junction bases numbered 7, after V lost 0 bases and J lost 4 bases. The length of the CDR3 is 16 residues. In DNA, the CDR3 is TGCGCCAGCAGCTTGGGCACAGGGGGCTGGGGCTATGGCTACACCTTC. This encodes CASSLGTGGWGYGYTF.

This sequence joins TRBV4-3 and TRBJ2-4; 9 bases line up with TRBD1. Germline-derived CDR1 and CDR2 are LGHNA and YSLEER. With V trimmed by 4 bases and J by 6 bases, 4 bases remained unmatched. This CDR3 is 14 amino acids long. Here the CDR3 reads CASSLGQGPNIQYF. DNA of the CDR3: TGCGCCAGCAGCCTGGGACAGGGCCCAAACATTCAGTACTTC.

This chain joins TRBV7-8 and TRBJ2-7, with TRBD2 identical over 10 bases. After removal of 5 bases from V and 3 bases from J, the junction contained 4 bases not matched to a gene. The CDR3 totals 14 residues. The germline V gene encodes CDR1 SGHVS and CDR2 FQNEAQ. The CDR3 protein is CASSLGTSDYEQYF. The CDR3 DNA reads as TGTGCCAGCAGCCTCGGGACTAGCGACTACGAGCAGTACTTC.

J is TRBJ2-5 and V is TRBV3-1 (or the pseudogene TRBV3-2), with D maybe TRBD1 (6 bases). The germline CDR1 and CDR2 sequences are LGHDT and YNNKEL (reference sequence). With 1 base removed from V and 9 bases from J, the gap between germline ends came to 9 bases. The CDR3 covers 12 residues. The CDR3 spells CASSQGTGPQYF. The CDR3 DNA reads TGTGCCAGCAGCCAAGGAACAGGGCCCCAGTACTTC.

The chain combines TRBV2 with TRBJ1-4, with 7 bases matching TRBD1. Losses at the gene ends were 3 bases for V and 7 bases for J; bases not matched to a gene: 5. This CDR3 spans 14 amino acids. The germline V gene encodes CDR1 SNHLY and CDR2 FYNNEI. CDR3 protein: CASSEQGGTEKLFF. The CDR3 nucleotides are TGTGCCAGCAGTGAGCAGGGGGGAACTGAAAAACTGTTTTTT.

The rearrangement joins TRBV7-2 to TRBJ1-1; a possible D gene is TRBD1 (5 bases). The V end lost 6 bases, the J end lost 3 bases, and 14 bases lay between the germline ends. Germline V gene lookup returns CDR1 SGHTA and CDR2 FQGNSA. This CDR3 contains 14 residues. The CDR3 loop is CASRATDTYTEAFF. The DNA of the CDR3 is TGTGCCAGCAGGGCGACAGATACCTACACTGAAGCTTTCTTT.

This clone occurred many times. The genes are TRBV11-3 and TRBJ2-5, with D unclear. CDR1 is SGHNT, CDR2 YENEEA, per germline. The CDR3 covers 10 residues. Trimming took off 5 bases at V and 10 bases at J, with 8 bases between the two ends. The CDR3 region is CASSPSSQYF. The CDR3 region has the DNA TGTGCCAGCAGCCCCTCCAGCCAGTACTTC.

This rearrangement joins TRBV7-3 to TRBJ2-1; D is undetermined. V gave up 5 bases and J gave up 2 bases, with 13 bases separating them. CDR1 is SGHTA, CDR2 FQGTGA, per germline. CDR3 length equals 15 residues. The CDR3, as DNA: TGTGCCAGCAGCGCCCACGGGTCCACCTACAATGAGCAGTTCTTC. It encodes CASSAHGSTYNEQFF.

The rearrangement joins TRBV28 to TRBJ1-3; D ambiguous. Trimming took off 4 bases at V and 1 base at J, with 14 bases between the two ends. This CDR3 region has 16 residues. CDR1 and CDR2 from the germline V gene are MDHEN and SYDVKM. The CDR3 DNA sequence: TGTGCCAGCAGTTCCCCTGAAAGGAGTTCTGGAAACACCATATATTTT. It encodes CASSSPERSSGNTIYF.

The J gene is TRBJ2-1, the V gene TRBV5-1; TRBD2 matches 11 bases. CDR1 and CDR2 from the germline V gene are SGHRS and YFSETQ. The V gene end was trimmed by 0 bases and the J gene end by 9 bases; junction bases not matched to a gene: 14. The length of the CDR3 is 18 residues. The CDR3 protein is CASSLDRYSGGAWSEQFF. CDR3 coding DNA: TGCGCCAGCAGCTTGGATCGGTATAGCGGGGGGGCCTGGAGTGAGCAGTTCTTC. Full variable domain (rest looked up from reference TRBV5-1 and TRBJ2-1): KAGVTQTPRYLIKTRGQQVTLSCSPISGHRSVSWYQQTPGQGLQFLFEYFSETQRNKGNFPGRFSGRQFSNSRSEMNVSTLELGDSALYLCASSLDRYSGGAWSEQFFGPGTRLTVL.

V and J are TRBV30 and TRBJ1-1; TRBD1 matches at 7 bases. This CDR3 spans 10 amino acids. Germline CDR1 reads GTSNPN; CDR2 reads SVGIG (reference sequence). V lost 8 bases and J lost 11; bases outside the gene matches: 8. CDR3 amino acids: CARSRGAAFF. As DNA, the CDR3 is TGTGCCCGCTCCAGGGGGGCTGCTTTCTTT.

The gene calls are TRBV10-3 and TRBJ2-1; weak D call: TRBD2 (6 bases). V was pared by 5 bases and J by 2 bases, with 16 bases between. Germline CDR1 and CDR2: ENHRY and SYGVKD. CDR3 length: 16 residues. DNA for the CDR3: TGTGCCATCAGTTCTTTAGCGGCCGTCACCTACAATGAGCAGTTCTTC. As protein: CAISSLAAVTYNEQFF.